This TCR beta chain was retrieved from a study of beta chain features in type 1 diabetes. Each population that was sorted was more than 98% pure. Germline values: CDR1 MDHEN, CDR2 SYDVKM. CDR3 length: 17 residues. The ends lost 3 bases at V and 2 bases at J; junction bases unmatched: 12. What was sequenced were expressed TCRB transcripts, since all of the isolated RNA had been reverse transcribed. Profiling relied on immunoSEQ multiplex PCR, and the TCRdb table lists in-frame clones only, not all of them. The sample consists of almost 350,000 clones, roughly 8% of them appearing once. This clone was counted a few times.

The source material was central memory CD4+ T cells from blood. The gene calls are TRBV28 and TRBJ1-1; 7 bases line up with TRBD1. This clonotype was sampled from a woman under 30 in good health. CDR3 loop: CASSFPTGTNTNTEAFF. The CDR3 nucleotides read TGTGCCAGCAGTTTCCCGACAGGGACCAACACAAACACTGAAGCTTTCTTT.